Below, 4 T cell receptor beta chains from the same sample are listed, as sequenced in a study of blood T cell repertoires in COVID-19. Sequenced by immunoSEQ multiplex PCR; TCRdb stores in-frame clones only, minus some. Of 28,000 or so clones in the sample, less than 85% were seen once. Sequencing used peripheral blood. These TCRs come from a human donor in a cohort sampled during active COVID-19.

The count of this clone is one. V is TRBV19 and J is TRBJ1-5; D gene unclear. This CDR3 is 15 amino acids long. Trimming removed 4 bases at V and 6 bases at J, with 16 bases between. Germline values: CDR1 LNHDA, CDR2 SQIVND (reference sequence). The CDR3 coding sequence is TGTGCCAGTAGTACCGACGACGGGGTGGGTCAGCCCCAGCATTTT. This gives the protein CASSTDDGVGQPQHF.

The chain combines TRBV3-1 (or the pseudogene TRBV3-2) with TRBJ2-7, with a tentative D call TRBD2 (5 bases). V lost 0 bases to trimming and J lost 2 bases, with 8 bases between them. The CDR3 runs to 14 residues. Germline V CDR1 and CDR2: LGHDT, YNNKEL (reference sequence). The CDR3 spells CASSQDSLAYEQYF. CDR3 coding DNA: TGTGCCAGCAGCCAAGATTCACTAGCCTACGAGCAGTACTTC.

This clone was seen a single time. V usage is TRBV3-1 (or the pseudogene TRBV3-2) and J usage is TRBJ2-3; 10 bases agree with TRBD2. With 0 bases clipped from V and 5 bases from J, the junction kept 23 bases outside the gene matches. CDR1 is LGHDT, CDR2 YNNKEL, per germline (reference sequence). CDR3 length: 22 amino acids. In DNA, the CDR3 is TGTGCCAGCAGCCAAGACATCTTCAGGAGCGGGGGGGCCTTATCTCTGGAAGATACGCAGTATTTT. Residues: CASSQDIFRSGGALSLEDTQYF.

V and J are TRBV12-3 or TRBV12-4 and TRBJ1-2; no definite D call. The CDR3 has 12 residues. V lost 3 bases and J lost 4, with 6 bases in between. The CDR3 DNA is TGTGCCAGCAGTTTTCTGGCCTATGGCTACACCTTC. Translated: CASSFLAYGYTF.